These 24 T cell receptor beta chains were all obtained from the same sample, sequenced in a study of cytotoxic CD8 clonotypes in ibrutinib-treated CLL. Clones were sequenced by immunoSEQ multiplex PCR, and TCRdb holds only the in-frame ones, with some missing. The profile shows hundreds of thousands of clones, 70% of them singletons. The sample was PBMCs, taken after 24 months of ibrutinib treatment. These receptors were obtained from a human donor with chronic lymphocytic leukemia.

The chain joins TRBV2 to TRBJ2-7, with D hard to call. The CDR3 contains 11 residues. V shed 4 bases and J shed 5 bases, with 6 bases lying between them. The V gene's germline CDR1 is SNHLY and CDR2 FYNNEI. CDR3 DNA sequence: TGTGCCAGCAGTGGTACAGACGAGCAGTACTTC. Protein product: CASSGTDEQYF.

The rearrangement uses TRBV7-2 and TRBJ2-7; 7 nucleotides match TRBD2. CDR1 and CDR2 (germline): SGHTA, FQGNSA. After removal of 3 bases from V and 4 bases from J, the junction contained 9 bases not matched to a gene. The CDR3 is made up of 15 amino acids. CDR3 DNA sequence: TGTGCCAGCAGCTTGGCTCCGGGACTACCGTACGAGCAGTACTTC. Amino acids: CASSLAPGLPYEQYF. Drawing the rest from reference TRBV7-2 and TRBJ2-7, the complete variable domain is GAGVSQSPSNKVTEKGKDVELRCDPISGHTALYWYRQSLGQGLEFLIYFQGNSAPDKSGLPSDRFSAERTGGSVSTLTIQRTQQEDSAVYLCASSLAPGLPYEQYFGPGTRLTVT.

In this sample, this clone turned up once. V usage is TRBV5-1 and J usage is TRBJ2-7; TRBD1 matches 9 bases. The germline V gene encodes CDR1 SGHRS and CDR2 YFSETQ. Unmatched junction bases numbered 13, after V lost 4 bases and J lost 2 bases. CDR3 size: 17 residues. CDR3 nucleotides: TGCGCCAGCAGCCTAAACAGTGACAGGGGGGGTGCCTACGAGCAGTACTTC. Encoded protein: CASSLNSDRGGAYEQYF.

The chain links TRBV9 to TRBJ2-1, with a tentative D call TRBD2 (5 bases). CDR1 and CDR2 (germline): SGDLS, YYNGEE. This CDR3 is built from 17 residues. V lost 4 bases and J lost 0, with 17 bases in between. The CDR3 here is CASSKEPAESSYNEQFF. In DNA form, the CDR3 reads TGTGCCAGCAGCAAGGAGCCAGCGGAGAGCTCCTACAATGAGCAGTTCTTC.

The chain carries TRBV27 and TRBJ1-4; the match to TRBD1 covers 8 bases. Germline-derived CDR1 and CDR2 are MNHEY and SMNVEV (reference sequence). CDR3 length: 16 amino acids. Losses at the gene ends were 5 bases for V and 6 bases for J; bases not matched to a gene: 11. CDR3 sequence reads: CASSPNRGMRDEKLFF. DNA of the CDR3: TGTGCCAGCAGTCCCAACAGGGGGATGAGGGATGAAAAACTGTTTTTT.

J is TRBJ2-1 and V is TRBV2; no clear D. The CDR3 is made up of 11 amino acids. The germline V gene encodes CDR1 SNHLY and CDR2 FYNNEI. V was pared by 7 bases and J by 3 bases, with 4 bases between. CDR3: CASIFYNEQFF. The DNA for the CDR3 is TGTGCCAGCATTTTCTACAATGAGCAGTTCTTC.

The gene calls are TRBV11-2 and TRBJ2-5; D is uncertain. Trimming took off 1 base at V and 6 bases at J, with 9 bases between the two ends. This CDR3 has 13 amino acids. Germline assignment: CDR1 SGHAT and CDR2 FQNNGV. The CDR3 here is CASSLASHQTQYF. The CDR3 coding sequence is TGTGCCAGCAGCTTAGCTAGTCATCAGACCCAGTACTTC.

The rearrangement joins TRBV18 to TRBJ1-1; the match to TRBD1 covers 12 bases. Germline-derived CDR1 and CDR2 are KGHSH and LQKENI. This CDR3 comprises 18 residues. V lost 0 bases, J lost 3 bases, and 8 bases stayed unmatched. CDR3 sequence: CASSPPSGTGGLDTEAFF. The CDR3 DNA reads TGTGCCAGCTCACCACCTTCCGGGACAGGGGGCTTGGACACTGAAGCTTTCTTT.

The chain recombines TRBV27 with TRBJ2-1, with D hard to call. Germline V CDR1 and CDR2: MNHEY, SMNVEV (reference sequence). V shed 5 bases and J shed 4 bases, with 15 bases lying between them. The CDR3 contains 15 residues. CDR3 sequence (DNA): TGTGCCAGCAGTCCTATCGGGCGTTCATACAATGAGCAGTTCTTC. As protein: CASSPIGRSYNEQFF.

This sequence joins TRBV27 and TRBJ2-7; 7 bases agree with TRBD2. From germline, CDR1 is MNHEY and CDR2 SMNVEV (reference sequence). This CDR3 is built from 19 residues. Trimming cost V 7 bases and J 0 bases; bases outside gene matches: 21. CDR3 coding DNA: TGTGCCAGCATCGGGTCAGGGATGGGCAGTAGCGGGTACTCCTACGAGCAGTACTTC. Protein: CASIGSGMGSSGYSYEQYF.

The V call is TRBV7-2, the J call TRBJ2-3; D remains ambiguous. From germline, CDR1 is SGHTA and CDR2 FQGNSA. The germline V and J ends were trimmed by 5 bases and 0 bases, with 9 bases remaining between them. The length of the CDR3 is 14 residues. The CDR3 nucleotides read TGTGCCAGCAGCCCCCAGCTAAGCACAGATACGCAGTATTTT. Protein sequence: CASSPQLSTDTQYF.

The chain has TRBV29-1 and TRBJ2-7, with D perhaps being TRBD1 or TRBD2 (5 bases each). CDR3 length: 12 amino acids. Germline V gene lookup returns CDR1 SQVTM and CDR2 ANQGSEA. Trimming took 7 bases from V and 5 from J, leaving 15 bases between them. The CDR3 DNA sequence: TGCAGCGCCTGGGGACGGGAACACGAGCAGTACTTC. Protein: CSAWGREHEQYF.

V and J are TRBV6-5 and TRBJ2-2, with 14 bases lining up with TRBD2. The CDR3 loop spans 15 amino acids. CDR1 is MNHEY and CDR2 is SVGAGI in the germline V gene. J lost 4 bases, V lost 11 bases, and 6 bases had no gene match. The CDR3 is CAGGLAGDGTGELFF. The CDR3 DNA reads TGTGCCGGGGGACTAGCGGGAGACGGCACCGGGGAGCTGTTTTTT.

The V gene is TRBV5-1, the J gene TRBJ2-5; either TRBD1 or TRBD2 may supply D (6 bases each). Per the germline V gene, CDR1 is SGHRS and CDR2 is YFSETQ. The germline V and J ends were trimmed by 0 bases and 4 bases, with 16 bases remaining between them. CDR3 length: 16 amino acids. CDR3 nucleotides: TGCGCCAGCAGCTTGGCGCGGGAACTAGGGGGAGAGACCCAGTACTTC. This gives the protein CASSLARELGGETQYF.

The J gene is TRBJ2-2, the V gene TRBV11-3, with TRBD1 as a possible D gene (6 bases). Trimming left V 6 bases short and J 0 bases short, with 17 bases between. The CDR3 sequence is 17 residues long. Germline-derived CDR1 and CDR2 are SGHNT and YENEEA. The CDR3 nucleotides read TGTGCCAGCAGTATAGATAGGGGGACGGCGAACACCGGGGAGCTGTTTTTT. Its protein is CASSIDRGTANTGELFF.

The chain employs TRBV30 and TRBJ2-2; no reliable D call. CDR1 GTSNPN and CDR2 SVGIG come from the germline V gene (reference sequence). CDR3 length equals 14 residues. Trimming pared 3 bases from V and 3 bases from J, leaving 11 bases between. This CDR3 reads CAWRGVLDTGELFF. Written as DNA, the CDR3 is TGTGCCTGGAGAGGTGTTTTGGACACCGGGGAGCTGTTTTTT.

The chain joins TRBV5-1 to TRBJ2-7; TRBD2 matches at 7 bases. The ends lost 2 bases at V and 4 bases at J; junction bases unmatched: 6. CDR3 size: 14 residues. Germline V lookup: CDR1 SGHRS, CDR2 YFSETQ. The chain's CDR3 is CASSLKAGSYEQYF. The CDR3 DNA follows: TGCGCCAGCAGCTTAAAAGCGGGAAGTTACGAGCAGTACTTC. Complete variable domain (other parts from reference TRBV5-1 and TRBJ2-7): KAGVTQTPRYLIKTRGQQVTLSCSPISGHRSVSWYQQTPGQGLQFLFEYFSETQRNKGNFPGRFSGRQFSNSRSEMNVSTLELGDSALYLCASSLKAGSYEQYFGPGTRLTVT.

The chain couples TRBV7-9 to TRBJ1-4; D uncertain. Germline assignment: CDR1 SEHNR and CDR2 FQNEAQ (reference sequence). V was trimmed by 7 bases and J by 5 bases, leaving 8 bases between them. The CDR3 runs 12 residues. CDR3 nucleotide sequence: TGTGCCAGCACCTATGCCAATGAAAAACTGTTTTTT. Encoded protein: CASTYANEKLFF.

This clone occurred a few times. The CDR3 loop is CASSAGGAEANYGYTF. CDR3 nucleotide sequence: TGTGCCAGCAGCGCCGGGGGGGCGGAAGCTAACTATGGCTACACCTTC. The chain has TRBV9 and TRBJ1-2, with D tentatively TRBD1 (6 bases). The CDR3 consists of 16 residues. V lost 3 bases and J 0 bases, leaving 15 bases between the germline ends. Germline CDR1 is SGDLS and CDR2 is YYNGEE.

The CDR3 bases are TGCAGCGTTGGGGACAGCTTCAGCTCTGGAAACACCATATATTTT. Residues: CSVGDSFSSGNTIYF. This rearrangement joins TRBV29-1 to TRBJ1-3; 7 bases line up with TRBD1. The CDR3 sequence is 15 residues long. Unmatched junction bases numbered 6, after V lost 4 bases and J lost 0 bases. Germline V gene sequence: CDR1 SQVTM, CDR2 ANQGSEA.

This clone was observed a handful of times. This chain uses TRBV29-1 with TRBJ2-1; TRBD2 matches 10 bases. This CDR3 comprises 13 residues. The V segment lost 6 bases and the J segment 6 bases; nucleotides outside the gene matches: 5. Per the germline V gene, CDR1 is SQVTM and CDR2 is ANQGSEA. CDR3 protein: CSVRSGRVNEQFF. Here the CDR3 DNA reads TGCAGCGTCCGGAGCGGGAGGGTCAATGAGCAGTTCTTC.

This CDR3 is CAWTTGGTETQYF. The DNA of the CDR3 is TGTGCCTGGACGACAGGGGGAACGGAGACCCAGTACTTC. The chain is built from TRBV30 and TRBJ2-5; 9 bases align to TRBD1. Germline assignment: CDR1 GTSNPN and CDR2 SVGIG (reference sequence). The CDR3 length is 13 residues. The ends lost 4 bases at V and 5 bases at J; junction bases unmatched: 5.

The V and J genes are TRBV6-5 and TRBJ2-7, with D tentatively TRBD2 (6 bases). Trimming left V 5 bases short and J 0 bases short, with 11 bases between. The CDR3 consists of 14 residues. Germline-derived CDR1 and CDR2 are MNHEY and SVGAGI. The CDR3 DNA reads TGTGCCAGCAGTCCGGCCGGGAGCTCCTACGAGCAGTACTTC. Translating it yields CASSPAGSSYEQYF.

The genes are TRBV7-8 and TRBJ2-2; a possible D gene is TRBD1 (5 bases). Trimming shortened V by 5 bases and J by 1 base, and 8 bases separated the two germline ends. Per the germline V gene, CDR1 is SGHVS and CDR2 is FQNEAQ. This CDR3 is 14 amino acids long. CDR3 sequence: CASSTDKNTGELFF. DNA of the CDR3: TGTGCCAGCAGCACGGACAAGAACACCGGGGAGCTGTTTTTT.